Presented here are 23 T cell receptor beta chains from one specimen sequenced in a study of T cells in tumors after PD-1 blockade. Assay used: immunoSEQ multiplex PCR; TCRdb lists only in-frame clones, some missing. This table has 3,500 to 5,000 clones, roughly 75% appearing once. The sequencing used tumor tissue, collected before anti-PD-1 treatment. These receptor sequences come from a human donor with basal cell carcinoma.

The chain links TRBV29-1 to TRBJ1-4; the match to TRBD1 covers 7 bases. Germline CDR1 and CDR2: SQVTM and ANQGSEA. The CDR3 runs 13 residues. The V and J ends lost 5 bases and 7 bases, in that order; junction bases with no gene match: 7. The chain's CDR3 is CSVSGGLGEKLFF. CDR3 sequence (DNA): TGCAGCGTTTCAGGGGGTTTGGGTGAAAAACTGTTTTTT. Combining the CDR3 with reference TRBV29-1 and TRBJ1-4 gives the whole variable domain SAVISQKPSRDICQRGTSLTIQCQVDSQVTMMFWYRQQPGQSLTLIATANQGSEATYESGFVIDKFPISRPNLTFSTLTVSNMSPEDSSIYLCSVSGGLGEKLFFGSGTQLSVL.

The chain recombines TRBV6-1 with TRBJ1-6, with D unclear. V gave up 4 bases and J gave up 0 bases, with 4 bases separating them. Per germline, CDR1 MNHNS and CDR2 SASEGT. The CDR3 extends over 14 amino acids. The CDR3 is CASSVSSYNSPLHF. The CDR3 nucleotides are TGTGCCAGCAGTGTGAGCTCCTATAATTCACCCCTCCACTTT.

J is TRBJ1-2 and V is TRBV12-3 or TRBV12-4; D not resolved. Trimming pared 2 bases from V and 2 bases from J, leaving 6 bases between. This CDR3 region has 13 residues. CDR3 in amino acids: CASSLQENYGYTF. The CDR3 DNA reads as TGTGCCAGCAGTTTACAGGAAAACTATGGCTACACCTTC.

V usage is TRBV9 and J usage is TRBJ1-1; no clear D. CDR1 is SGDLS and CDR2 is YYNGEE in the germline V gene. V gave up 2 bases and J gave up 1 base, with 6 bases separating them. This CDR3 comprises 13 residues. CDR3 sequence: CASSVNKNTEAFF. CDR3 nucleotides: TGTGCCAGCAGCGTCAACAAGAACACTGAAGCTTTCTTT.

This chain connects TRBV12-1 to TRBJ1-2. TRBV12-1 is designated a pseudogene. The CDR3 has 13 amino acids. The CDR3 sequence is CAHLVLGNYGYTF. The CDR3 nucleotides read TGTGCCCACTTGGTATTGGGTAACTATGGCTACACCTTC.

J is TRBJ2-1 and V is TRBV14, with D possibly TRBD2 on 6 matching bases. V was trimmed by 4 bases and J by 1 base, leaving 11 bases between them. This CDR3 contains 15 residues. From germline, CDR1 is SGHDN and CDR2 FVKESK. CDR3 protein: CASSPPGTSYNEQFF. CDR3 DNA sequence: TGTGCCAGCAGCCCCCCAGGGACTTCCTACAATGAGCAGTTCTTC.

This chain uses TRBV6-2 or TRBV6-3 with TRBJ2-4; unclear D gene. V dropped 2 bases and J dropped 1 base, with 9 bases sitting between them. CDR1 MNHEY and CDR2 SVGEGT come from the germline V gene. CDR3 length equals 15 residues. CDR3 residues: CASSYTGLAKNIQYF. DNA of the CDR3: TGTGCCAGCAGTTACACCGGGTTGGCCAAAAACATTCAGTACTTC.

This clone appeared a few times. The genes are TRBV15 and TRBJ2-5; the match to TRBD1 covers 8 bases. The length of the CDR3 is 17 residues. V was clipped by 4 bases and J by 1 base; unmatched bases: 11. The V gene's germline CDR1 is LNHNV and CDR2 YYDKDF (reference sequence). The chain's CDR3 is CATSILGQGLFQETQYF. The CDR3 region has the DNA TGTGCCACCAGCATCTTAGGACAGGGCCTGTTCCAAGAGACCCAGTACTTC.

The chain carries TRBV10-3 and TRBJ1-2, with a tentative D call TRBD1 (5 bases). The length of the CDR3 is 16 residues. The germline V and J ends were trimmed by 2 bases and 0 bases, with 13 bases remaining between them. Germline V gene sequence: CDR1 ENHRY, CDR2 SYGVKD. CDR3 coding DNA: TGTGCCATCAGTGAGGGGCTACAGGATTCTAACTATGGCTACACCTTC. Translated, it gives CAISEGLQDSNYGYTF.

This clone was recorded only once. The chain recombines TRBV29-1 with TRBJ2-3; TRBD2 might be the D (6 bases). Germline CDR1 reads SQVTM; CDR2 reads ANQGSEA. V lost 5 bases to trimming and J lost 1 base, with 19 bases between them. The CDR3 is made up of 16 amino acids. The CDR3 region has the DNA TGCAGCGTTAAGGGAAAGGCGGGGACGGGCACAGATACGCAGTATTTT. Translation gives CSVKGKAGTGTDTQYF.

The V call is TRBV24-1, the J call TRBJ2-2; 13 nucleotides align to TRBD2. Per germline, CDR1 KGHDR and CDR2 SFDVKD. The V and J ends lost 0 bases and 6 bases, in that order; junction bases with no gene match: 6. This CDR3 comprises 18 residues. The CDR3, as DNA: TGTGCCACCAGTGATTTGACTAGCGGGAGGGCCAAGGCCGGGGAGCTGTTTTTT. Translation: CATSDLTSGRAKAGELFF.

V usage is TRBV28 and J usage is TRBJ2-5, with 10 bases matching TRBD1. Germline CDR1 is MDHEN and CDR2 is SYDVKM. The CDR3 has 17 amino acids. V gave up 4 bases and J gave up 2 bases; unmatched junction bases: 10. In DNA form, the CDR3 reads TGTGCCAGCAGTTCAAAAGACAGGGGGCATCGACAAGAGACCCAGTACTTC. This sequence encodes CASSSKDRGHRQETQYF.

V usage is TRBV6-5 and J usage is TRBJ1-6; D is undetermined. The CDR3 consists of 14 residues. Germline V gives CDR1 MNHEY, CDR2 SVGAGI. V was clipped by 2 bases and J by 0 bases, with 2 bases between them. This CDR3 reads CASSYNSYNSPLHF. CDR3 coding DNA: TGTGCCAGCAGTTACAACTCCTATAATTCACCCCTCCACTTT.

This clone was observed a handful of times. The rearrangement joins TRBV30 to TRBJ1-1, with a weak D call TRBD1 (6 bases). Germline CDR1 is GTSNPN and CDR2 is SVGIG (reference sequence). The V gene lost 7 bases and the J gene lost 1 base, with 7 bases spanning the gap. The CDR3 is made up of 11 amino acids. The DNA for the CDR3 is TGTGCCTTACAGGGGAACACTGAAGCTTTCTTT. Encoded protein: CALQGNTEAFF.

The V gene is TRBV5-1, the J gene TRBJ2-7; D perhaps matches TRBD2 (6 bases). Trimming took off 1 base at V and 1 base at J, with 12 bases between the two ends. This CDR3 contains 15 residues. From germline, CDR1 is SGHRS and CDR2 YFSETQ. In nucleotides, the CDR3 is TGCGCCAGCAGCTTGTGGGACGGGGGATCCTACGAGCAGTACTTC. Translating gives CASSLWDGGSYEQYF. The complete variable domain, with remaining parts taken from reference TRBV5-1 and TRBJ2-7, reads KAGVTQTPRYLIKTRGQQVTLSCSPISGHRSVSWYQQTPGQGLQFLFEYFSETQRNKGNFPGRFSGRQFSNSRSEMNVSTLELGDSALYLCASSLWDGGSYEQYFGPGTRLTVT.

The chain has TRBV5-6 and TRBJ1-3; D remains ambiguous. The CDR3 loop spans 17 amino acids. V lost 2 bases, J lost 4 bases, and 19 bases lay in between. CDR1 is SGHDT and CDR2 is YYEEEE in the germline V gene. The CDR3 DNA is TGTGCCAGCAGCTTCCGTGGGGTCGGTCTCGTAGGAAACACCATATATTTT. Amino acid sequence: CASSFRGVGLVGNTIYF.

The J gene is TRBJ1-4, the V gene TRBV28; D is unresolved. Germline lookup yields CDR1 MDHEN and CDR2 SYDVKM. Trimming stripped 1 base from V and 9 bases from J, with 6 bases between. The CDR3 is 12 amino acids. This CDR3 reads CASSLYGQKLFF. The CDR3 DNA reads TGTGCCAGCAGTTTATATGGCCAAAAACTGTTTTTT. The full variable domain, rest sourced from reference TRBV28 and TRBJ1-4, is DVKVTQSSRYLVKRTGEKVFLECVQDMDHENMFWYRQDPGLGLRLIYFSYDVKMKEKGDIPEGYSVSREKKERFSLILESASTNQTSMYLCASSLYGQKLFFGSGTQLSVL.

This clone showed up just a few times. This sequence joins TRBV3-1 (or the pseudogene TRBV3-2) and TRBJ1-2; D gene ambiguous. V was pared by 0 bases and J by 10 bases, with 15 bases between. This CDR3 has 14 amino acids. CDR1 and CDR2 from the germline V gene are LGHDT and YNNKEL (reference sequence). This chain's CDR3 is CASSQEGAVSSYTF. In DNA form, the CDR3 reads TGTGCCAGCAGCCAAGAAGGAGCCGTTTCGTCCTACACCTTC.

The chain uses TRBV6-5 and TRBJ1-1; maybe TRBD1 (6 bases). CDR1 and CDR2 from the germline V gene are MNHEY and SVGAGI. V dropped 6 bases and J dropped 4 bases, with 18 bases sitting between them. CDR3 length equals 15 residues. CDR3 sequence (DNA): TGTGCCAGCAGCCTTGAAGGCCGAGGGGGCACTGAAGCTTTCTTT. Amino acids: CASSLEGRGGTEAFF.

The rearrangement joins TRBV19 to TRBJ2-6, with TRBD1 identical over 7 bases. This CDR3 contains 15 residues. V trimming: 7 bases; J trimming: 0 bases; junction bases outside the gene matches: 3. Germline V lookup: CDR1 LNHDA, CDR2 SQIVND (reference sequence). The CDR3 DNA sequence: TGTGCCAGTACCAGGACAGGCTCTGGGGCCAACGTCCTGACTTTC. It is translated as CASTRTGSGANVLTF.

The rearrangement joins TRBV9 to TRBJ2-2; D unclear. Per germline, CDR1 SGDLS and CDR2 YYNGEE. The CDR3 has 12 residues. Trimming removed 4 bases at V and 6 bases at J, with 7 bases between. Here the CDR3 reads CASSPLSGELFF. Written as DNA, the CDR3 is TGTGCCAGCAGCCCGCTGTCCGGGGAGCTGTTTTTT.

The rearrangement joins TRBV9 to TRBJ1-1; D remains ambiguous. The CDR3 totals 16 residues. V lost 0 bases and J lost 5, with 17 bases in between. Per germline, CDR1 SGDLS and CDR2 YYNGEE. The CDR3 DNA reads as TGTGCCAGCAGCGTAGCCCCCCAGGTCGCGGGGACTGAAGCTTTCTTT. Protein sequence: CASSVAPQVAGTEAFF.

This clone was recorded once. The J gene is TRBJ1-1, the V gene TRBV6-2 or TRBV6-3, with D perhaps matching TRBD1 (6 bases). This CDR3 contains 14 residues. Germline CDR1 MNHEY, CDR2 SVGEGT. Trimming stripped 4 bases from V and 0 bases from J, with 9 bases between. The CDR3 region is CASSLTGLNTEAFF. The CDR3 DNA follows: TGTGCCAGCAGTTTGACAGGTTTGAACACTGAAGCTTTCTTT.